This T cell receptor beta chain was observed in a study of T-cell reconstitution after alpha-beta-depleted transplantation in children. Study results and caveats: Several hundred expanded graft clones reportedly supplied alpha-beta T cells about two months after transplant.

Notes on this clonotype: What it binds is not known. This may be a read error, as it is one base from a much larger clone.

The authors prepared the TCRbeta library with unique molecular identifiers. Each CDR3 protein gets one entry after TCRdb re-called the PCR reads with MiXCR. The sample has 220,000 or so distinct CDR3 sequences; around 7.8% are singletons. The TCR comes from a male patient between 10 and 17 years old who had a stem cell transplant for acute lymphoblastic leukemia, so the T cells may come from the graft donor. Here the sequenced sample was PBMCs, mostly from graft donor cells, taken 180 days after TCRalphabeta/CD19-depleted stem cell transplant.

The DNA of the CDR3 is TGTGCCAGCAGCTTGGACAGAGGGGGCTACACCTTC. As protein: CASSLDRGGYTF. The V gene is TRBV9, the J gene TRBJ1-2; possible D gene TRBD1, 6 bases. V lost 4 bases, J lost 8 bases, and 12 bases lay in between. Germline V gene sequence: CDR1 SGDLS, CDR2 YYNGEE. The CDR3 contains 12 residues.